This T cell receptor beta chain was obtained from a study of identical twins. Germline loops: CDR1 MNHEY, CDR2 SMNVEV (reference sequence). The CDR3 is made up of 15 amino acids. With V trimmed by 5 bases and J by 7 bases, 11 bases remained unmatched. Each CDR3 protein is one row after TCRdb ran MiXCR on the 5' RACE reads. Of some 560,000 distinct CDR3 sequences listed, 7.5% to 10% are singletons. The sample was also reused in another study, on yellow fever vaccine responses in identical twins.

This chain connects TRBV27 to TRBJ2-7; TRBD2 matches 10 bases. Sequenced material: PBMCs. The sequence derives from a woman younger than 35 in good health. CDR3 in DNA: TGTGCCAGCAGTCCACGGATAGCGGGGGGAACAGAGCAGTACTTC. Translating it yields CASSPRIAGGTEQYF.